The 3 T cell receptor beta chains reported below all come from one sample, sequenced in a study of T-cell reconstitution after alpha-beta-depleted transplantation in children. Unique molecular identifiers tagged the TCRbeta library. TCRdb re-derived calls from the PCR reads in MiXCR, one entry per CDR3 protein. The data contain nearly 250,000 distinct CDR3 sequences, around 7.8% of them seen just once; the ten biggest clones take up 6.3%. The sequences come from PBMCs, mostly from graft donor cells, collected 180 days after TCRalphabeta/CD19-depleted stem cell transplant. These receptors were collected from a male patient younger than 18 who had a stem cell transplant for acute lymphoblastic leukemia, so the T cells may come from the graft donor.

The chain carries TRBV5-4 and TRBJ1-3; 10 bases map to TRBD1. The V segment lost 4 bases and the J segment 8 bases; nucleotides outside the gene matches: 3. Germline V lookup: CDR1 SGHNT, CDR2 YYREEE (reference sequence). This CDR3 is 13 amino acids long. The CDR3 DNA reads TGTGCCAGCAGCGGGGACAGGGGAGACACCATATATTTT. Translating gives CASSGDRGDTIYF.

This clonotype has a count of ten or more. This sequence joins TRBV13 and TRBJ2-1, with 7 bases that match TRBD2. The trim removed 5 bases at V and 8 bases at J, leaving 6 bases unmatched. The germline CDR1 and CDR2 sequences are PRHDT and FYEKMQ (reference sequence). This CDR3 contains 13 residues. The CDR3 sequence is CASSPGLGYEQFF. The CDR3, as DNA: TGTGCCAGCAGCCCCGGACTAGGCTATGAGCAGTTCTTC. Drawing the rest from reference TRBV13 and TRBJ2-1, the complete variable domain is AAGVIQSPRHLIKEKRETATLKCYPIPRHDTVYWYQQGPGQDPQFLISFYEKMQSDKGSIPDRFSAQQFSDYHSELNMSSLELGDSALYFCASSPGLGYEQFFGPGTRLTVL.

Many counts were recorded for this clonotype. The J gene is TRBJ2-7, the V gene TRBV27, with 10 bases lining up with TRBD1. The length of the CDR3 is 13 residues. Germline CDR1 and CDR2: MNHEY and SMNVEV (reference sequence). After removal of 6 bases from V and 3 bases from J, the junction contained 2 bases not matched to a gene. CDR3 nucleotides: TGTGCCAGCAGGGGACAGGGGATCTACGAGCAGTACTTC. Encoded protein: CASRGQGIYEQYF.